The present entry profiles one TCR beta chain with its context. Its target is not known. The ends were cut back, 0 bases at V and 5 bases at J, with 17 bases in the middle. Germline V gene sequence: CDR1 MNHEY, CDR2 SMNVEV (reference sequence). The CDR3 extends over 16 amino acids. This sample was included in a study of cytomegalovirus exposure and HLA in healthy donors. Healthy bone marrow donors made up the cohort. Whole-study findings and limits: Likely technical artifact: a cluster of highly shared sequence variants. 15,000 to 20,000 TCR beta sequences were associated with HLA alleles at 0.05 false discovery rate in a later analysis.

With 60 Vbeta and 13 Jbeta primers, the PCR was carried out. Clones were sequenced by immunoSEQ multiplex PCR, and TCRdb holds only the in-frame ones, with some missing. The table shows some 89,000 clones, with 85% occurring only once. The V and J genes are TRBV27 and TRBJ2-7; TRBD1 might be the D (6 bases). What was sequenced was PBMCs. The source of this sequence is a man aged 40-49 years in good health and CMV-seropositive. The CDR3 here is CASSLSRDRRIHEQYF. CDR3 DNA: TGTGCCAGCAGTTTATCGAGAGACAGGAGGATTCACGAGCAGTACTTC.